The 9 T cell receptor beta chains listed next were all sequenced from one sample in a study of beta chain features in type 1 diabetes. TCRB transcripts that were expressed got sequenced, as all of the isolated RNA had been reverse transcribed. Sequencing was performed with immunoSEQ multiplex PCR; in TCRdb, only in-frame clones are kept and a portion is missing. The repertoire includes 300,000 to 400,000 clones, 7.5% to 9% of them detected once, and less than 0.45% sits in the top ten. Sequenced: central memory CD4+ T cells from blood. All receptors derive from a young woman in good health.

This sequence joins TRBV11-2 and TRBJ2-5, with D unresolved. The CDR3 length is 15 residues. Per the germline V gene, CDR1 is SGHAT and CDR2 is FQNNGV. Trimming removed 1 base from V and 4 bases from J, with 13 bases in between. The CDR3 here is CASSLGRAIGETQYF. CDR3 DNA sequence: TGTGCCAGCAGCTTAGGCCGAGCGATCGGAGAGACCCAGTACTTC.

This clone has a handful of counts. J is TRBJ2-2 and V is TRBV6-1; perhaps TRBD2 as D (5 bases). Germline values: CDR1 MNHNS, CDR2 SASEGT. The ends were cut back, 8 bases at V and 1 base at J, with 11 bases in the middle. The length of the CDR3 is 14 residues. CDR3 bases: TGTGCCAGCCTCCGCCGGGGGAACACCGGGGAGCTGTTTTTT. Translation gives CASLRRGNTGELFF.

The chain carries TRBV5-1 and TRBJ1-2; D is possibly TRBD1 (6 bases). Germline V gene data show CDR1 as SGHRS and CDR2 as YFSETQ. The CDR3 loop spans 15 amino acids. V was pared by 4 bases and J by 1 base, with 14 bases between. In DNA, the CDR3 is TGCGCCAGCAGCCCTTCCGGGGGCAATAACTATGGCTACACCTTC. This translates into CASSPSGGNNYGYTF. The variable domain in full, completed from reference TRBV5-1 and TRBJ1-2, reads KAGVTQTPRYLIKTRGQQVTLSCSPISGHRSVSWYQQTPGQGLQFLFEYFSETQRNKGNFPGRFSGRQFSNSRSEMNVSTLELGDSALYLCASSPSGGNNYGYTFGSGTRLTVV.

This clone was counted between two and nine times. The CDR3 sequence: CASSREIGAQYF. In DNA form, the CDR3 reads TGTGCCAGCTCTCGGGAGATCGGGGCCCAGTACTTC. The chain joins TRBV18 to TRBJ2-5; tentatively, D is TRBD2 (6 bases). Germline CDR1 and CDR2: KGHSH and LQKENI. The CDR3 sequence is 12 residues long. Trimming removed 6 bases from V and 9 bases from J, with 14 bases in between.

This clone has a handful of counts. Written as DNA, the CDR3 is TGTGCCACCAATCGGGACACCTACGAGCAGTACTTC. Protein: CATNRDTYEQYF. This chain uses TRBV2 with TRBJ2-5; perhaps TRBD1 as D (6 bases). The last part of the DNA fits TRBJ2-7 better; the J call may be wrong. Per germline, CDR1 SNHLY and CDR2 FYNNEI. The CDR3 consists of 12 residues.

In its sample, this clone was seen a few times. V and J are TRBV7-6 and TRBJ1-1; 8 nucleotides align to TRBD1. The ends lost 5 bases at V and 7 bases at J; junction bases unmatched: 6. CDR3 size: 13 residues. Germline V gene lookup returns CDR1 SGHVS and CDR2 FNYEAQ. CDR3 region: CASSKTGEHEAFF. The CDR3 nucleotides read TGTGCCAGCAGCAAGACAGGGGAGCATGAAGCTTTCTTT.

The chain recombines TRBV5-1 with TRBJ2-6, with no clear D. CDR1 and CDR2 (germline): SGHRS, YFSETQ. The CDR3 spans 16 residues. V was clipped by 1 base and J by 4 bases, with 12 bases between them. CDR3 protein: CASSLTIALGANVLTF. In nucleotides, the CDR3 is TGCGCCAGCAGCTTGACGATCGCCCTGGGGGCCAACGTCCTGACTTTC.

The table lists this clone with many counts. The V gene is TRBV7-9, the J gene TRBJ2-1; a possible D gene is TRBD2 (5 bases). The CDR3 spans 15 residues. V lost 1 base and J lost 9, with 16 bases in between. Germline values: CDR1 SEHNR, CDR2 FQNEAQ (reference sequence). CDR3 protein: CASSLGGQRNSEQFF. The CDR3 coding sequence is TGTGCCAGCAGCTTAGGCGGGCAGCGAAACTCTGAGCAGTTCTTC.

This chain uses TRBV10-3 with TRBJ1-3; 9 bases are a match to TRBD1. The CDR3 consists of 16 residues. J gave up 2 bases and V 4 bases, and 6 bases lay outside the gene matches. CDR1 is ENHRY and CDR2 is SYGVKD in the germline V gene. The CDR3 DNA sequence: TGTGCCATCAGTGCGGACAGGGGTTCTGCTGGAAACACCATATATTTT. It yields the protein CAISADRGSAGNTIYF.